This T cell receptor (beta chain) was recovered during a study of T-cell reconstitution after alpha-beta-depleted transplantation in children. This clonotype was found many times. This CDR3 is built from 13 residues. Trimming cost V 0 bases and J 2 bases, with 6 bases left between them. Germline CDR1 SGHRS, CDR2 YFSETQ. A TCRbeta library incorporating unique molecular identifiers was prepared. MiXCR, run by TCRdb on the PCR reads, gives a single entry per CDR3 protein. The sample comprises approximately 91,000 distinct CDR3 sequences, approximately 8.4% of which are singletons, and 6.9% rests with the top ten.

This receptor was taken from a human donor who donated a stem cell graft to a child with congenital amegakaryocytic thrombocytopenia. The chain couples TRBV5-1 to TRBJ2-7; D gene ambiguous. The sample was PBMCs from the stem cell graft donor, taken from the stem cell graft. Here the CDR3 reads CASSLGSTYEQYF. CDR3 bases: TGCGCCAGCAGCTTGGGGTCGACCTACGAGCAGTACTTC.